This TCR beta chain is drawn from a study of a mutant IDH1 vaccine in newly diagnosed glioma (dated by TCRdb to the early 2020s). General notes on the study: Of the approximately 35 treated patients, approximately 62% were male and about 40% were female, and a mean age of about 37 years was recorded. Before enrollment, most patients had been given radiochemotherapy with temozolomide as standard therapy, while the rest had received either radiotherapy alone or temozolomide alone. Peripheral blood was drawn at six visits: V03 (baseline), V05, V07, V10, V12 and V13. For exploratory analyses, around 23 treated patients had longitudinal TCRB deep sequencing done wherever samples were available.

V sheds 8 bases and J sheds 6 bases, leaving 10 bases between their ends. From cysteine to phenylalanine, the CDR3 is 10 amino acids long. The entry retains the CDR3 DNA only, 30 bases that are in frame from base 1. Looking up the germline V gene yields CDR1 SQVTM and CDR2 ANQGSEA. The method was the immunoSEQ multiplex PCR assay. Rearranged TCR beta chain sequences were amplified with the hsTCRB Kit following the manufacturer's protocol. TCRB libraries were sequenced on an Illumina MiSeq. As for the authors' bioinformatics: Demultiplexing, trimming and gene mapping were performed with the kit vendor's proprietary platform. Sourced from immuneACCESS, this table was stored by TCRdb with only in-frame sequences that have V and J called. A share of the clones is absent; for the studies checked, an unresolved V gene accounts for under half, and the remainder has no known explanation. That table gives V, J and clone size, and the DNA gave D and trimming. The sample table contains about 32,000 clones; only one count was recorded for more than 65% of them. The top ten hold roughly 20% of the sample.

This specimen's time point label, interpreted: baseline, week 1 (first vaccination visit). This specimen's treatment or condition label, per the study, means: pre-vaccination baseline after standard-of-care therapy. Donors had newly diagnosed WHO grade 3 or 4 IDH1-mutant astrocytomas with loss of nuclear ATRX. The samples were drawn from NOA16, a multicentre, single-arm, open-label phase I trial in Germany that tested a mutant IDH1 peptide vaccine in humans for the first time. Blood drawn at visit V03 was used as the baseline sample for immunogenicity testing. The DNeasy Blood and Tissue Kit was used to extract genomic DNA from EDTA blood for TCRB sequencing. General study outcomes and caveats: PBMC samples for TCRB deep sequencing were selected based on availability. Vaccine-induced immune responses across multiple MHC alleles were detected in approximately 94% of patients. No apparent relationship was observed between pseudoprogression and alterations in the top peripheral T cell clonotypes detected by TCRB sequencing. The authors stated that sample limitations prevented analyses of patient blood samples from being reproduced.

Notes on this clone: Its antigen remains unidentified. No much larger clonotype is one base removed from it; base qualities were not supplied.

This sequence originates from a man aged 30-40 years with glioma. The chain joins TRBV29-1 to TRBJ1-2; perhaps TRBD1 is the D gene, with 5 bases matching. The sample here was PBMCs, taken from a glioma patient treated with radiotherapy, temozolomide or both. The sequence in DNA is TGCAGCACGGACATCAATGGCTACACCTTC. Its translation reads: CSTDINGYTF.